This note documents a single T cell receptor beta chain sequence. This sample is part of a study of identical twins. CDR1 and CDR2 (germline): DFQATT, SNEGSKA (reference sequence). With V trimmed by 1 base and J by 6 bases, 17 bases remained unmatched. This CDR3 has 17 residues. TCRdb used MiXCR to reprocess the 5' RACE reads, holding one entry per CDR3 protein. The sample lists some 250,000 distinct CDR3 sequences, approximately 11% occurring once. These data were also reused for a study on yellow fever vaccine responses in identical twins.

The receptor comes from a woman under 30 in good health. This chain connects TRBV20-1 to TRBJ2-7, with 8 bases aligning to TRBD2. The sample was memory (CD45RO+) T cells sorted from blood. The CDR3 DNA follows: TGCAGTGCTAGAGTACCGGCGCTAGCCAGCGGGAGTTCCGAGCAGTACTTC. As protein: CSARVPALASGSSEQYF.